This T cell receptor (beta chain) was found in a study of CD8+ T cells in alopecia areata. The count of this clone is one. As for treatment: oral pan-JAK inhibitor, 5-10 mg twice daily. Lesional scalp tissue (obtained by punch biopsy) and peripheral blood were collected from alopecia areata patients. CDR3 length: 12 residues. V was clipped by 6 bases and J by 5 bases, with 10 bases between them. CDR1 is SQVTM and CDR2 is ANQGSEA in the germline V gene. It was cDNA, reverse transcribed from extracted RNA, that served as the sequencing template. Using immunoSEQ multiplex PCR, the repertoire was profiled, and TCRdb retains in-frame clones only, with some absent. The sample shows 150,000 or so clones, roughly 86% of them seen only once.

The TCR was taken from a human donor with alopecia areata. This material consisted of CD8+ T cells sorted from blood, taken at week 4, from a patient treated with tofacitinib. The V gene is TRBV29-1, the J gene TRBJ2-2, with D possibly being TRBD1 (5 bases). The CDR3 sequence is CSVDRGTGELFF. In DNA, the CDR3 is TGCAGCGTAGACAGAGGAACCGGGGAGCTGTTTTTT.